The 25 T cell receptor beta chains listed next were all sequenced from one sample in a study of T cells in Graves' hyperthyroidism and ophthalmopathy. Amplified regions were TCR beta CDR3 sequences from RNA transcripts. The study used the HTBI primer set for a first-round RT-PCR of the TCR CDR3. A single record per CDR3 protein comes from TCRdb applying MiXCR to the multiplex PCR reads. The data hold roughly 400,000 distinct CDR3 sequences, with over 11% observed a single time. Sequenced sample: blood. All receptors derive from a man aged 45-65 years with Graves' ophthalmopathy.

In the case of this clonotype: A much larger clone lies a single base off, so this may be a read error. The chain joins TRBV7-9 to TRBJ2-2; D perhaps matches TRBD2 (5 bases). Germline V gene lookup returns CDR1 SEHNR and CDR2 FQNEAQ (reference sequence). The CDR3 has 14 residues. This chain's CDR3 is CASSSYRNTGELLF. CDR3 sequence (DNA): TGTGCCAGCAGCTCGTACAGAAACACCGGGGAGCTGCTTTTT. The whole variable domain, remainder taken from reference TRBV7-9 and TRBJ2-2, is DTGVSQNPRHKITKRGQNVTFRCDPISEHNRLYWYRQTLGQGPEFLTYFQNEAQLEKSRLLSDRFSAERPKGSFSTLEIQRTEQGDSAMYLCASSSYRNTGELLFGEGSRLTVL.

This clonotype was found many times. The J gene is TRBJ2-5, the V gene TRBV7-3, with a tentative D call TRBD2 (6 bases). CDR3 size: 14 residues. Germline V gives CDR1 SGHTA, CDR2 FQGTGA. The V end lost 5 bases, the J end lost 3 bases, and 13 bases lay between the germline ends. The DNA of the CDR3 is TGTGCCAGCAGCCCCCAGGGCGGGAAAGAGACCCAGTACTTC. This sequence encodes CASSPQGGKETQYF.

The chain has TRBV27 and TRBJ2-4; D gene uncertain. V was clipped by 8 bases and J by 2 bases, with 7 bases between them. Germline-derived CDR1 and CDR2 are MNHEY and SMNVEV (reference sequence). This CDR3 region has 12 residues. CDR3: CASGLSKNIQYF. As DNA, the CDR3 is TGTGCCAGCGGTCTTTCCAAAAACATTCAGTACTTC.

This clonotype has a count of ten or more. V gene TRBV12-5 combines with J gene TRBJ1-2; D call uncertain. In germline, CDR1 is LGHNT, CDR2 FRNRAP. Deletions cut 6 bases from V and 4 bases from J, with 6 bases between. This CDR3 spans 11 amino acids. The CDR3 protein is CASGAIYGYTF. CDR3 DNA: TGTGCTAGTGGCGCGATCTATGGCTACACCTTC. The variable domain in full, completed from reference TRBV12-5 and TRBJ1-2, reads DARVTQTPRHKVTEMGQEVTMRCQPILGHNTVFWYRQTMMQGLELLAYFRNRAPLDDSGMPKDRFSAEMPDATLATLKIQPSEPRDSAVYFCASGAIYGYTFGSGTRLTVV.

This clonotype appeared a few times. J is TRBJ1-5 and V is TRBV2; D is perhaps TRBD1 (5 bases). CDR3 length equals 13 residues. Trimming took off 1 base at V and 9 bases at J, with 10 bases between the two ends. Germline assignment: CDR1 SNHLY and CDR2 FYNNEI. As DNA, the CDR3 is TGTGCCAGCAGTGAAGATCGACAGCGGCCCCAGCATTTT. Translating gives CASSEDRQRPQHF.

The table lists this clonotype with many counts. The chain recombines TRBV5-1 with TRBJ2-1; TRBD2 matches at 11 bases. J was trimmed by 5 bases and V by 5 bases; bases with no gene match: 0. This CDR3 contains 13 residues. Looked up from germline, CDR1 is SGHRS and CDR2 is YFSETQ. CDR3 bases: TGCGCCAGCAGGGGACTAGCGGACAATGAGCAGTTCTTC. It is translated as CASRGLADNEQFF.

This clonotype was recorded at least ten times. This chain uses TRBV2 with TRBJ2-5, with 10 bases matching TRBD1. The CDR3 runs to 15 residues. The J segment lost 6 bases and the V segment lost 6 bases, leaving 10 bases of the junction unmatched. Germline CDR1 reads SNHLY; CDR2 reads FYNNEI. CDR3 bases: TGTGCCAGCAGGGCTAAGACAGGGGGCGCAAAGACCCAGTACTTC. It yields the protein CASRAKTGGAKTQYF.

This clonotype was picked up many times. The V call is TRBV30, the J call TRBJ2-2; TRBD2 might be the D (6 bases). Germline V gene data show CDR1 as GTSNPN and CDR2 as SVGIG (reference sequence). CDR3 length: 15 amino acids. V lost 5 bases and J 4 bases, leaving 17 bases between the germline ends. The CDR3 region is CAWDRTSPITGELFF. The CDR3 DNA is TGTGCCTGGGACAGAACTAGCCCCATCACCGGGGAGCTGTTTTTT.

This clonotype was recorded many times. The chain joins TRBV11-3 to TRBJ1-1; D unclear. The ends were cut back, 2 bases at V and 2 bases at J, with 18 bases in the middle. The CDR3 runs to 17 residues. Germline CDR1 SGHNT, CDR2 YENEEA. The CDR3 loop is CASSLLGGGWGNTEAFF. CDR3 sequence (DNA): TGTGCCAGCAGCTTACTGGGTGGCGGTTGGGGAAACACTGAAGCTTTCTTT.

This clonotype appeared many times. V usage is TRBV29-1 and J usage is TRBJ2-1; tentative D call: TRBD1 (6 bases). CDR1 and CDR2 (germline): SQVTM, ANQGSEA. The CDR3 loop spans 13 amino acids. V lost 2 bases to trimming and J lost 6 bases, with 11 bases between them. CDR3 amino acids: CSVEKGDVNEQFF. The CDR3 DNA follows: TGCAGCGTTGAAAAGGGGGACGTCAATGAGCAGTTCTTC.

This clonotype was detected ten times or more. V is TRBV6-5 and J is TRBJ1-1; 8 bases fit TRBD1. CDR3 size: 16 residues. J gave up 4 bases and V 2 bases, and 9 bases lay outside the gene matches. Germline assignment: CDR1 MNHEY and CDR2 SVGAGI. The CDR3 DNA reads TGTGCCAGCAGTTACAAAACTCCTACAGGGGGCACTGAAGCTTTCTTT. Protein: CASSYKTPTGGTEAFF.

The sample holds a few counts of this clonotype. The chain couples TRBV5-1 to TRBJ2-1; D is unresolved. The CDR3 runs 15 residues. V was trimmed by 5 bases and J by 0 bases, leaving 12 bases between them. Looked up from germline, CDR1 is SGHRS and CDR2 is YFSETQ. CDR3 DNA sequence: TGCGCCAGCAGACGCGAGGCCAGCTCCTACAATGAGCAGTTCTTC. Protein product: CASRREASSYNEQFF.

This clonotype was seen more than once but under ten times. This chain uses TRBV14 with TRBJ1-2, with TRBD1 as a possible D gene (6 bases). Trimming cost V 0 bases and J 6 bases, with 14 bases left between them. Per the germline V gene, CDR1 is SGHDN and CDR2 is FVKESK. The CDR3 is made up of 15 amino acids. The CDR3 here is CASSQDYRAGNGYTF. In DNA, the CDR3 is TGTGCCAGCAGCCAAGATTACAGGGCCGGGAATGGCTACACCTTC.

The chain links TRBV6-5 to TRBJ2-7; 10 bases line up with TRBD2. Per germline, CDR1 MNHEY and CDR2 SVGAGI. The trim removed 0 bases at V and 3 bases at J, leaving 8 bases unmatched. CDR3 size: 17 residues. The CDR3 bases are TGTGCCAGCAGTTACTCGTCGGGGCTAGCGGGAGTCTACGAGCAGTACTTC. It codes for CASSYSSGLAGVYEQYF.

This clonotype was detected ten times or more. The chain joins TRBV6-1 to TRBJ2-1; 10 bases line up with TRBD2. From germline, CDR1 is MNHNS and CDR2 SASEGT. The CDR3 is made up of 14 amino acids. The V gene end was trimmed by 6 bases and the J gene end by 4 bases; junction bases not matched to a gene: 3. The CDR3, as DNA: TGTGCCAGCAGAACTAGCGGGACTTACAATGAGCAGTTCTTC. This translates into CASRTSGTYNEQFF.

This clonotype was observed at least ten times. This chain connects TRBV11-2 to TRBJ2-3, with 10 nucleotides matching TRBD2. The CDR3 totals 16 residues. The junction had 6 bases not matched to a gene; V was cut back by 3 bases and J by 3 bases. Germline-derived CDR1 and CDR2 are SGHAT and FQNNGV. The CDR3 protein is CASSFSLAGATDTQYF. The CDR3, as DNA: TGTGCCAGCAGCTTCAGTCTAGCGGGAGCTACAGATACGCAGTATTTT.

The CDR3 protein is CASSTGGGYEQYF. The CDR3 DNA sequence: TGTGCCAGTAGCACCGGAGGGGGATACGAGCAGTACTTC. The J gene is TRBJ2-7, the V gene TRBV19, with D perhaps TRBD1 or TRBD2 (6 bases each). The length of the CDR3 is 13 residues. V was clipped by 6 bases and J by 4 bases, with 13 bases between them. Germline V gene lookup returns CDR1 LNHDA and CDR2 SQIVND (reference sequence).

A few counts support this clonotype. The chain joins TRBV2 to TRBJ2-1, with D uncertain. The ends were cut back, 1 base at V and 3 bases at J, with 10 bases in the middle. CDR3 size: 15 residues. Germline lookup yields CDR1 SNHLY and CDR2 FYNNEI. In nucleotides, the CDR3 is TGTGCCAGCAGTGAAGACAGAAGGGACTACAATGAGCAGTTCTTC. Translating gives CASSEDRRDYNEQFF. The whole variable domain, remainder taken from reference TRBV2 and TRBJ2-1, is EPEVTQTPSHQVTQMGQEVILRCVPISNHLYFYWYRQILGQKVEFLVSFYNNEISEKSEIFDDQFSVERPDGSNFTLKIRSTKLEDSAMYFCASSEDRRDYNEQFFGPGTRLTVL.

This clonotype has at least ten counts. The chain joins TRBV11-2 to TRBJ1-5; D is uncertain. Germline CDR1 SGHAT, CDR2 FQNNGV. The CDR3 has 15 residues. V was cut by 2 bases and J by 0 bases, with 8 bases left in between. This CDR3 reads CASSLYGYSNQPQHF. CDR3 coding DNA: TGTGCCAGCAGCTTATACGGTTATAGCAATCAGCCCCAGCATTTT.

The sample holds many counts of this clonotype. The genes are TRBV5-1 and TRBJ2-1; 8 bases fit TRBD2. Germline CDR1 is SGHRS and CDR2 is YFSETQ. V lost 2 bases, J lost 0 bases, and 7 bases stayed unmatched. There are 17 residues in the CDR3. CDR3 residues: CASSFGLAGSSYNEQFF. The CDR3 DNA follows: TGCGCCAGCAGCTTCGGGCTAGCGGGTAGCTCCTACAATGAGCAGTTCTTC.

Regarding this clonotype: A much larger clone sits a single nucleotide away, making a read error possible. The conserved phenylalanine or tryptophan normally closing the CDR3 is absent here, so this likely arose from a read error. V is TRBV29-1 and J is TRBJ2-2; 12 bases are a match to TRBD1. CDR3 size: 16 residues. Germline V gives CDR1 SQVTM, CDR2 ANQGSEA. The V and J ends lost 5 bases and 2 bases, in that order; junction bases with no gene match: 6. CDR3 DNA: TGCAGCGTTACCGGGACAGGGGGCGCAAACACCGGGGAGCTGTTTTCT. Its translation: CSVTGTGGANTGELFS.

In this sample, this clonotype turned up many times. This rearrangement joins TRBV11-3 to TRBJ2-1, with TRBD1 matching over 7 bases. Trimming at V came to 3 bases and at J to 4 bases, leaving 3 bases not matched to a gene. The germline CDR1 and CDR2 sequences are SGHNT and YENEEA. The CDR3 runs to 14 residues. The DNA for the CDR3 is TGTGCCAGCAGCTTCCTGGGACAGTACAATGAGCAGTTCTTC. Protein: CASSFLGQYNEQFF.

This clonotype was observed at least ten times. The rearrangement links TRBV3-1 to TRBJ2-1; 11 nucleotides match TRBD2. The CDR3 runs 17 residues. Trimming took 3 bases from V and 6 from J; bases not matched to a gene: 10. Germline CDR1 reads LGHDT; CDR2 reads YNNKEL (reference sequence). The CDR3 DNA reads as TGTGCCAGCAGCCAGGTAGTAGCGGGAGGGGTGGGCAATGAGCAGTTCTTC. Translated, it gives CASSQVVAGGVGNEQFF.

In its sample, this clonotype was seen many times. The V gene is TRBV7-2, the J gene TRBJ2-1; 12 bases fit TRBD2. Losses at the gene ends were 7 bases for V and 8 bases for J; bases not matched to a gene: 9. The CDR3 runs 15 residues. Germline CDR1 is SGHTA and CDR2 is FQGNSA. CDR3 residues: CASTETSGSRYEQFF. In DNA, the CDR3 is TGTGCCAGCACCGAGACTAGCGGGAGTCGCTATGAGCAGTTCTTC.

This clonotype was counted between two and nine times. The V gene is TRBV29-1, the J gene TRBJ1-5, with D unclear. The germline V gene encodes CDR1 SQVTM and CDR2 ANQGSEA. The V end lost 4 bases, the J end lost 6 bases, and 10 bases lay between the germline ends. CDR3 length equals 12 residues. The CDR3 loop is CSVGRDRQPQHF. CDR3 in DNA: TGCAGCGTTGGTAGGGATCGTCAGCCCCAGCATTTT.